This TCR beta chain came from a study of regulatory T cells in long-lasting Graves disease. Study summary: Antithyroid drug exposure in newly diagnosed Graves' patients had lasted under 3 months.

According to the study, TCR beta libraries were built with iRepertoire HTBI primers and CDR3-region Arm-PCR. TCRdb re-called the multiplex PCR reads with MiXCR, one entry per CDR3 protein. The sample includes around 250,000 distinct CDR3 sequences, around 20% of them seen just once. This clonotype was seen many times. What it binds is not known. Time point specified: newly diagnosed GD, antithyroid drugs for less than 3 months. RNA from PBMCs was the source of the TCR library. Overall study findings and caveats: Graves' patients with persistent disease showed TCR diversity lower than patients newly diagnosed.

CDR3 size: 14 residues. CDR1 DFQATT and CDR2 SNEGSKA come from the germline V gene (reference sequence). The ends lost 3 bases at V and 6 bases at J; junction bases unmatched: 4. The V and J genes are TRBV20-1 and TRBJ2-4; TRBD1 matches at 11 bases. The sequence was obtained from a female donor with Graves disease. Sequenced here: peripheral blood mononuclear cells (PBMCs), sampled at new diagnosis, from a patient treated with antithyroid drugs. The CDR3 sequence is CSAREGTGGNIQYF. The DNA of the CDR3 is TGCAGTGCTAGGGAAGGGACAGGGGGAAACATTCAGTACTTC.